This TCR beta chain stems from a study of cytomegalovirus exposure and HLA in healthy donors. Notes on the study in general: 150 to 200 TCR beta chains were listed as cytomegalovirus-associated.

Primers included in the PCR were 60 Vbeta and 13 Jbeta primers. Original analysis: Some 11 million shared chains were among the about 80 million unique TCR beta chains that a later analysis counted. Data came from immunoSEQ multiplex PCR; TCRdb stores just in-frame clones and leaves some out. The DNA was the basis for D and trimming; V, J and clone size are from that table. Here the sample spans 120,000 to 150,000 clones, 75% to 90% being singletons. V gave up 5 bases and J gave up 0 bases, with 8 bases separating them. In germline, CDR1 is SGDLS, CDR2 YYNGEE. The CDR3 totals 14 residues. Of note for this clone: Its target is unknown.

This receptor was taken from a woman aged 25 to 39 in good health and CMV-seronegative. Sequenced: PBMCs. The gene calls are TRBV9 and TRBJ2-2; D is perhaps TRBD1 (5 bases). The CDR3 spells CASRGLSNTGELFF. As DNA, the CDR3 is TGTGCCAGCAGGGGGCTGTCGAACACCGGGGAGCTGTTTTTT. The variable domain in full, completed from reference TRBV9 and TRBJ2-2, reads DSGVTQTPKHLITATGQRVTLRCSPRSGDLSVYWYQQSLDQGLQFLIQYYNGEERAKGNILERFSAQQFPDLHSELNLSSLELGDSALYFCASRGLSNTGELFFGEGSRLTVL.